The 27 T cell receptor beta chains listed next were all sequenced from one sample in a study of T cell responses to AZD1222 COVID-19 vaccine. Using immunoSEQ multiplex PCR, the repertoire was profiled, and TCRdb retains in-frame clones only, with some absent. Of 100,000 or so clones listed, 80% to 90% are singletons. The source material was peripheral blood, sampled 28 days after the second AZD1222 dose. These TCRs come from an adult who received the AZD1222 COVID-19 vaccine.

For the CDR3, the DNA is TGCAGCGTTGCCGTCAACAGGGCCGGTGGCGCCGGGGAGCTGTTTTTT. Protein: CSVAVNRAGGAGELFF. The V and J genes are TRBV29-1 and TRBJ2-2; D is perhaps TRBD1 (6 bases). Trimming left V 4 bases short and J 6 bases short, with 21 bases between. CDR1 and CDR2 (germline): SQVTM, ANQGSEA. The CDR3 runs to 16 residues.

The V gene is TRBV2, the J gene TRBJ2-5, with TRBD1 matching 9 bases. The junction had 1 base not matched to a gene; V was cut back by 4 bases and J by 4 bases. Germline V lookup: CDR1 SNHLY, CDR2 FYNNEI. CDR3 length equals 13 residues. The CDR3 spells CASSGQGVETQYF. The CDR3, as DNA: TGTGCCAGCAGTGGACAGGGGGTAGAGACCCAGTACTTC.

The V call is TRBV5-1, the J call TRBJ1-1; perhaps TRBD1 as D (6 bases). V was trimmed by 0 bases and J by 0 bases, leaving 12 bases between them. Germline-derived CDR1 and CDR2 are SGHRS and YFSETQ. This CDR3 is 16 amino acids long. CDR3 nucleotides: TGCGCCAGCAGCTTGGCCACAGGGCGTATGAACACTGAAGCTTTCTTT. It is translated as CASSLATGRMNTEAFF. The complete variable domain, with remaining parts taken from reference TRBV5-1 and TRBJ1-1, reads KAGVTQTPRYLIKTRGQQVTLSCSPISGHRSVSWYQQTPGQGLQFLFEYFSETQRNKGNFPGRFSGRQFSNSRSEMNVSTLELGDSALYLCASSLATGRMNTEAFFGQGTRLTVV.

This chain uses TRBV10-3 with TRBJ1-2; a possible D gene is TRBD1 (5 bases). This CDR3 has 15 amino acids. The V gene's germline CDR1 is ENHRY and CDR2 SYGVKD. Trimming removed 3 bases at V and 0 bases at J, with 11 bases between. The CDR3: CAISEDWGANYGYTF. CDR3 bases: TGTGCCATCAGTGAAGATTGGGGGGCTAACTATGGCTACACCTTC.

The genes are TRBV28 and TRBJ2-1; D ambiguous. The length of the CDR3 is 16 residues. Trimming stripped 3 bases from V and 0 bases from J, with 12 bases between. Germline V gives CDR1 MDHEN, CDR2 SYDVKM. The CDR3 is CASSLSLLSSYNEQFF. As DNA, the CDR3 is TGTGCCAGCAGTTTGAGCCTCTTAAGCTCCTACAATGAGCAGTTCTTC.

There are a few counts of this clone. The chain joins TRBV4-2 to TRBJ2-3; 9 bases are a match to TRBD2. The CDR3 has 13 amino acids. The trim removed 5 bases at V and 6 bases at J, leaving 3 bases unmatched. The V gene's germline CDR1 is LGHNA and CDR2 YNFKEQ. CDR3 amino acids: CASSYGTSDTQYF. CDR3 in DNA: TGTGCCAGCAGCTACGGGACTAGCGATACGCAGTATTTT.

The chain's CDR3 is CASNGVAGGFQETQYF. CDR3 nucleotides: TGTGCCAGCAATGGCGTAGCGGGGGGGTTCCAAGAGACCCAGTACTTC. The chain joins TRBV9 to TRBJ2-5; 11 bases line up with TRBD2. V was clipped by 6 bases and J by 1 base; unmatched bases: 8. This CDR3 has 16 residues. Per the germline V gene, CDR1 is SGDLS and CDR2 is YYNGEE.

The CDR3: CASSTLQTETEAFF. The CDR3 DNA follows: TGTGCCAGTAGTACCCTACAGACAGAGACTGAAGCTTTCTTT. The rearrangement links TRBV19 to TRBJ1-1, with D tentatively TRBD1 (5 bases). The CDR3 loop spans 14 amino acids. Deletions cut 4 bases from V and 5 bases from J, with 14 bases between. Germline V gene sequence: CDR1 LNHDA, CDR2 SQIVND (reference sequence).

This chain uses TRBV7-8 with TRBJ2-5, with D perhaps matching TRBD1 (6 bases). Germline V gene sequence: CDR1 SGHVS, CDR2 FQNEAQ. This CDR3 spans 14 amino acids. With 5 bases removed from V and 5 bases from J, the gap between germline ends came to 15 bases. CDR3 sequence: CASSLRNRGETQYF. The DNA for the CDR3 is TGTGCCAGCAGCCTCAGGAATAGGGGGGAGACCCAGTACTTC.

This sequence joins TRBV28 and TRBJ2-7, with D unresolved. Germline CDR1 MDHEN, CDR2 SYDVKM. The CDR3 is 12 amino acids. V lost 5 bases to trimming and J lost 5 bases, with 10 bases between them. The CDR3 region has the DNA TGTGCCAGCAGTACCCAATGGGACGAGCAGTACTTC. It yields the protein CASSTQWDEQYF.

The chain links TRBV4-1 to TRBJ1-4; perhaps TRBD1 as D (5 bases). CDR3 length: 15 amino acids. Germline V gives CDR1 MGHRA, CDR2 YSYEKL. V was clipped by 4 bases and J by 7 bases, with 16 bases between them. As DNA, the CDR3 is TGCGCCAGCAGCCTTTCGACAGCGGGAACTGAAAAACTGTTTTTT. Translated, it gives CASSLSTAGTEKLFF.

The V gene is TRBV27, the J gene TRBJ1-4; 7 bases align to TRBD1. The CDR3 is 14 amino acids. Germline V gene lookup returns CDR1 MNHEY and CDR2 SMNVEV (reference sequence). V trimming: 8 bases; J trimming: 6 bases; junction bases outside the gene matches: 9. CDR3 region: CASGRGQGDEKLFF. The CDR3 DNA is TGTGCCAGCGGCCGGGGGCAGGGGGATGAAAAACTGTTTTTT.

The V and J genes are TRBV19 and TRBJ2-2, with 9 positions matching TRBD2. The CDR3 totals 15 residues. V shed 6 bases, J shed 3 bases, and the junction held 5 bases outside the gene matches. CDR1 is LNHDA, CDR2 SQIVND, per germline (reference sequence). The CDR3 spells CASSISSGDTGELFF. The CDR3 nucleotides read TGTGCCAGTAGCATATCTAGCGGGGACACCGGGGAGCTGTTTTTT.

This clone was detected once. The chain uses TRBV2 and TRBJ2-3; D could derive from TRBD1 or TRBD2 (6 bases each). Trimming shortened V by 2 bases and J by 5 bases, and 11 bases separated the two germline ends. Per the germline V gene, CDR1 is SNHLY and CDR2 is FYNNEI. This CDR3 has 14 amino acids. In DNA form, the CDR3 reads TGTGCCAGCAGTGAAAGGGGGGTTGGAGATACGCAGTATTTT. Residues: CASSERGVGDTQYF.

The chain uses TRBV7-9 and TRBJ2-6; no definite D call. CDR3 length: 13 amino acids. Trimming removed 5 bases from V and 4 bases from J, with 6 bases in between. Per the germline V gene, CDR1 is SEHNR and CDR2 is FQNEAQ (reference sequence). This CDR3 reads CASSRFGANVLTF. The CDR3 DNA sequence: TGTGCCAGCAGCCGTTTCGGGGCCAACGTCCTGACTTTC.

V usage is TRBV19 and J usage is TRBJ1-6; TRBD1 aligns across 8 bases. This CDR3 region has 12 residues. The V gene's germline CDR1 is LNHDA and CDR2 SQIVND (reference sequence). The ends lost 3 bases at V and 15 bases at J; junction bases unmatched: 4. CDR3 DNA sequence: TGTGCCAGTAGTATGGGACAGGCGGTCCTCCACTTT. Protein product: CASSMGQAVLHF.

The CDR3 spells CASGPLTETQYF. CDR3 DNA: TGTGCCAGCGGTCCTCTAACGGAGACCCAGTACTTC. The chain employs TRBV28 and TRBJ2-5, with D hard to call. V was shortened by 8 bases and J by 5 bases, with 12 bases between the two germline ends. Germline V gene lookup returns CDR1 MDHEN and CDR2 SYDVKM. The CDR3 totals 12 residues. Together with reference TRBV28 and TRBJ2-5, the CDR3 gives the full variable domain: DVKVTQSSRYLVKRTGEKVFLECVQDMDHENMFWYRQDPGLGLRLIYFSYDVKMKEKGDIPEGYSVSREKKERFSLILESASTNQTSMYLCASGPLTETQYFGPGTRLLVL.

This rearrangement joins TRBV28 to TRBJ2-2; D unresolved. V gave up 1 base and J gave up 4 bases, with 7 bases separating them. Germline loops: CDR1 MDHEN, CDR2 SYDVKM. The CDR3 has 14 amino acids. CDR3 loop: CASSLLTTTGELFF. DNA of the CDR3: TGTGCCAGCAGTTTATTGACCACCACCGGGGAGCTGTTTTTT.

This chain links TRBV7-7 with TRBJ2-7; D uncertain. The CDR3 contains 14 residues. V was shortened by 5 bases and J by 5 bases, with 16 bases between the two germline ends. Germline V gives CDR1 SSHAT, CDR2 FNYEAQ (reference sequence). CDR3 in amino acids: CASSLPELSHEQYF. DNA of the CDR3: TGTGCCAGCAGCCTACCGGAGCTATCCCACGAGCAGTACTTC.

The chain combines TRBV5-3 with TRBJ2-1; TRBD2 aligns across 7 bases. TRBV5-3 is marked as an open reading frame, function uncertain. CDR3 size: 14 residues. The J segment lost 9 bases and the V segment lost 8 bases, leaving 14 bases of the junction unmatched. CDR3 protein: CASTPGLRGGEQFF. The CDR3 nucleotides read TGTGCCAGTACTCCGGGACTAAGAGGAGGTGAGCAGTTCTTC.

The chain couples TRBV4-3 to TRBJ2-7, with TRBD1 identical over 7 bases. V shed 0 bases, J shed 2 bases, and the junction held 7 bases outside the gene matches. CDR1 and CDR2 from the germline V gene are LGHNA and YSLEER. This CDR3 has 16 residues. The CDR3 region is CASSQDPTGITYEQYF. CDR3 nucleotide sequence: TGCGCCAGCAGCCAAGATCCGACAGGGATTACCTACGAGCAGTACTTC.

V gene TRBV7-2 combines with J gene TRBJ2-7, with TRBD2 matching over 13 bases. V dropped 5 bases and J dropped 3; count of bases not matched to a gene: 4. The CDR3 contains 15 residues. Germline V gene lookup returns CDR1 SGHTA and CDR2 FQGNSA. DNA of the CDR3: TGTGCCAGCAGCCCGGGACTAGCGGGGTACTACGAGCAGTACTTC. Its translation is CASSPGLAGYYEQYF.

The chain links TRBV28 to TRBJ1-2; 7 positions agree with TRBD1. CDR1 is MDHEN and CDR2 is SYDVKM in the germline V gene. The CDR3 totals 16 residues. Germline trimming cut 3 bases from V and 2 bases from J; bases unmatched to any gene: 9. CDR3 bases: TGTGCCAGCAGTTTGATAGCAGGGGGTATGAACTATGGCTACACCTTC. This encodes CASSLIAGGMNYGYTF.

The V and J genes are TRBV5-4 and TRBJ2-5, with a weak D call TRBD2 (7 bases). The germline V gene has CDR1 SGHNT and CDR2 YYREEE (reference sequence). Between the trimmed V and J ends, which lost 0 bases and 7 bases, there was a span of 10 bases. The CDR3 runs to 13 residues. The CDR3 DNA reads as TGTGCCAGCAGCTTGGACAGGGAGGGGACCCAGTACTTC. Translating it yields CASSLDREGTQYF.

The gene calls are TRBV29-1 and TRBJ2-7; no definite D call. The CDR3 covers 16 residues. V lost 2 bases and J 2 bases, leaving 19 bases between the germline ends. Germline-derived CDR1 and CDR2 are SQVTM and ANQGSEA. The CDR3 nucleotides read TGCAGCGTTGAAAGGAATGAGGTAGGAGCCCCCTACGAGCAGTACTTC. Its protein product is CSVERNEVGAPYEQYF.

In its sample, this clone was seen a few times. This chain links TRBV28 with TRBJ1-2, with TRBD1 matching over 7 bases. The CDR3 is 16 amino acids. Trimming cost V 6 bases and J 4 bases; bases outside gene matches: 14. Germline CDR1 MDHEN, CDR2 SYDVKM. The CDR3 nucleotides are TGTGCCAGCAGGGTGACAGGGTTGGGGACTAGCTATGGCTACACCTTC. It specifies CASRVTGLGTSYGYTF.

J is TRBJ2-1 and V is TRBV9, with D unclear. The V end lost 0 bases, the J end lost 9 bases, and 13 bases lay between the germline ends. The germline CDR1 and CDR2 sequences are SGDLS and YYNGEE. There are 14 residues in the CDR3. The CDR3 region is CASSVDHRWGEQFF. The CDR3 DNA follows: TGTGCCAGCAGCGTAGATCATCGCTGGGGTGAGCAGTTCTTC.